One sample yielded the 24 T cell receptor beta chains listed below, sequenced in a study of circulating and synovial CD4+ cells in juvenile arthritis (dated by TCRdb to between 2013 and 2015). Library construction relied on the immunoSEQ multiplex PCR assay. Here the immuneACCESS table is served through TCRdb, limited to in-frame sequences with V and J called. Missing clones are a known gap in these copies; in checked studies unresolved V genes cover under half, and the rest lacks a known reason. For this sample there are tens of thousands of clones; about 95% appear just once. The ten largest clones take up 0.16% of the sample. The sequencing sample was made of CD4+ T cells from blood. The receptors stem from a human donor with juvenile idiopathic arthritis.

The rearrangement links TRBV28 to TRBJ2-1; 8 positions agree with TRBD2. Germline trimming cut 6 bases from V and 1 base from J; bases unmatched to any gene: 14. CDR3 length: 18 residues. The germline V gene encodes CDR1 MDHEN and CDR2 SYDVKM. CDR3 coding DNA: TGTGCCAGCAGAACTAGCGGCAAATTATCAGGGTCCTACAATGAGCAGTTCTTC. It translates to CASRTSGKLSGSYNEQFF.

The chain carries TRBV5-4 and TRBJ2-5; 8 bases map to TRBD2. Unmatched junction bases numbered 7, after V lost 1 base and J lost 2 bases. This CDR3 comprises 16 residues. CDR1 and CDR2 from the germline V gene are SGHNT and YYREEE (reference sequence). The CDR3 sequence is CASSLTLAGRQETQYF. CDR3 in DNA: TGTGCCAGCAGCTTGACGCTAGCGGGCCGACAAGAGACCCAGTACTTC. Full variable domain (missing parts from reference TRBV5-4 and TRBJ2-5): ETGVTQSPTHLIKTRGQQVTLRCSSQSGHNTVSWYQQALGQGPQFIFQYYREEENGRGNFPPRFSGLQFPNYSSELNVNALELDDSALYLCASSLTLAGRQETQYFGPGTRLLVL.

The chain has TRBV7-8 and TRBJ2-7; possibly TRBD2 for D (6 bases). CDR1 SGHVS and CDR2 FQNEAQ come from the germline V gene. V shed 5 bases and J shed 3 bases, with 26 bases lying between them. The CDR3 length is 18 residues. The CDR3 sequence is CASSLKPPGGRANYEQYF. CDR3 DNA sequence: TGTGCCAGCAGCCTCAAACCCCCCGGAGGGAGAGCAAACTACGAGCAGTACTTC.

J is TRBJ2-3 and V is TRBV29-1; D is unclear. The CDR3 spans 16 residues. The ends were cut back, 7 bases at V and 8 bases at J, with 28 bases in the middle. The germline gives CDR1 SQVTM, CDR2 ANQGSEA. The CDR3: CSAHSGSPGVTGTQYF. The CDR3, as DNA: TGCAGCGCACATTCCGGGTCCCCTGGCGTCACGGGTACGCAGTATTTT.

The CDR3, as DNA: TGTGCCAGCTCACAGTGGACTAGCGGGGGCAATGAGCAGTTCTTC. Protein product: CASSQWTSGGNEQFF. V is TRBV18 and J is TRBJ2-1; 13 nucleotides match TRBD2. CDR1 and CDR2 (germline): KGHSH, LQKENI. V lost 4 bases to trimming and J lost 6 bases; unmatched junction nucleotides: 3. The CDR3 spans 15 residues.

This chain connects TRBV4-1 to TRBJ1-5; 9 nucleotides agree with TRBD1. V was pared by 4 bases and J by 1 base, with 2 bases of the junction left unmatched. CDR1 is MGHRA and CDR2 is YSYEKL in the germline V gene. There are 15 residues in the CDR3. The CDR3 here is CASSPTGGSNQPQHF. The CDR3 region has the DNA TGCGCCAGCAGCCCAACAGGGGGCAGCAATCAGCCCCAGCATTTT.

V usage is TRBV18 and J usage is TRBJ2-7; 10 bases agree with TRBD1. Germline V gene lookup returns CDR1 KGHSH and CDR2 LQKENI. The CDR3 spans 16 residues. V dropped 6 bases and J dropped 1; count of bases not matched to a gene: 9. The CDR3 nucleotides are TGTGCCAGCTCCCTAAACCGGGACAGGGGTTCCTACGAGCAGTACTTC. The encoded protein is CASSLNRDRGSYEQYF.

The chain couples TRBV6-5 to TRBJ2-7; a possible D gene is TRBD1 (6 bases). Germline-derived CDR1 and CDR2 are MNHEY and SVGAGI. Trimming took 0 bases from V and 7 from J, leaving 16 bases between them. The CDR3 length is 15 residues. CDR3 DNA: TGTGCCAGCAGTTACTCGTGGACAGCCGATGGTGAGCAGTACTTC. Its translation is CASSYSWTADGEQYF.

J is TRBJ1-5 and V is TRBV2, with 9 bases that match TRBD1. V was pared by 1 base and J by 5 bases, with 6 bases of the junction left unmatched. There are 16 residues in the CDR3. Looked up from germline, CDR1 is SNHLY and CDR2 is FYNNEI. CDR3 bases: TGTGCCAGCAGTGAAGGAGGGACAGGGAGAGATCAGCCCCAGCATTTT. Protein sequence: CASSEGGTGRDQPQHF.

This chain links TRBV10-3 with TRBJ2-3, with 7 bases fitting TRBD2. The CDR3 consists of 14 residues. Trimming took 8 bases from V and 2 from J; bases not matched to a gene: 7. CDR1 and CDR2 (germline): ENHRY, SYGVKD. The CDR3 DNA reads TGTGCCATCTCCCCTAGCGGTTTCACAGATACGCAGTATTTT. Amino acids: CAISPSGFTDTQYF.

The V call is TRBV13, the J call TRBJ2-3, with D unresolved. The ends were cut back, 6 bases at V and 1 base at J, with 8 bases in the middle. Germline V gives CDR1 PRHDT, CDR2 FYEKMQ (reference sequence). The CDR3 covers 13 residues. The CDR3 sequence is CASRYRGTDTQYF. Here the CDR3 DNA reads TGTGCCAGCAGATACCGGGGCACAGATACGCAGTATTTT. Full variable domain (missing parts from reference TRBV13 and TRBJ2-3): AAGVIQSPRHLIKEKRETATLKCYPIPRHDTVYWYQQGPGQDPQFLISFYEKMQSDKGSIPDRFSAQQFSDYHSELNMSSLELGDSALYFCASRYRGTDTQYFGPGTRLTVL.

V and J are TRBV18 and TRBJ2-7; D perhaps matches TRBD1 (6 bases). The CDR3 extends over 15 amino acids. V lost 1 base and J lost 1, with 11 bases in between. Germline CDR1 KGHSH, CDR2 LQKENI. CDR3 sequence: CASSPLQGTSYEQYF. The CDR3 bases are TGTGCCAGCTCACCACTCCAGGGGACGTCCTACGAGCAGTACTTC.

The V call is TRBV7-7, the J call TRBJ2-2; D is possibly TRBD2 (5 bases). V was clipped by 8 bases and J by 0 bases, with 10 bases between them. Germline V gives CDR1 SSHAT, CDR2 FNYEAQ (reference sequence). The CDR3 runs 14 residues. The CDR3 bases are TGTGCCAGCCAGGAGGAAGCGAACACCGGGGAGCTGTTTTTT. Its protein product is CASQEEANTGELFF.

CDR3 bases: TGTGCCAGCAGCCCGGGACAGACTATCTCCTCTGGAAACACCATATATTTT. Protein sequence: CASSPGQTISSGNTIYF. This chain uses TRBV7-9 with TRBJ1-3; 7 nucleotides line up with TRBD1. V was clipped by 5 bases and J by 0 bases; unmatched bases: 10. Germline V lookup: CDR1 SEHNR, CDR2 FQNEAQ (reference sequence). The CDR3 runs to 17 residues. The full variable domain, in which reference TRBV7-9 and TRBJ1-3 provide the parts outside the CDR3, is DTGVSQNPRHKITKRGQNVTFRCDPISEHNRLYWYRQTLGQGPEFLTYFQNEAQLEKSRLLSDRFSAERPKGSFSTLEIQRTEQGDSAMYLCASSPGQTISSGNTIYFGEGSWLTVV.

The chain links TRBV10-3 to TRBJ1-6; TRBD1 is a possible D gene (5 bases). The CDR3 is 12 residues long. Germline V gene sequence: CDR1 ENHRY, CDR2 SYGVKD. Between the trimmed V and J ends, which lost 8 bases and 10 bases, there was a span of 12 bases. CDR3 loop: CAIAGDGSPLHF. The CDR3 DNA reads TGTGCCATCGCGGGGGACGGATCACCCCTCCACTTT.

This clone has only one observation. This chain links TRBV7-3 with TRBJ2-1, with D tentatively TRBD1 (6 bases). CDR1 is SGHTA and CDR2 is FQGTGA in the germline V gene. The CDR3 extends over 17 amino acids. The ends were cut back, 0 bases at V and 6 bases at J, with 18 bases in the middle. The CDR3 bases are TGTGCCAGCAGCTTAACATTGGGGGCAGGGCCGGGCAATGAGCAGTTCTTC. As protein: CASSLTLGAGPGNEQFF.

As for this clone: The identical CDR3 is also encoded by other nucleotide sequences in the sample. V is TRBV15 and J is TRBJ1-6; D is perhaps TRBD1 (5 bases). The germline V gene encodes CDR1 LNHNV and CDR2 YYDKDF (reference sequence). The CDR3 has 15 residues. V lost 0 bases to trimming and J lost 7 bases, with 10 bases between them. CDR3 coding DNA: TGTGCCACCAGCAGAGATGCCCAGGGAAATTCACCCCTCCACTTT. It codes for CATSRDAQGNSPLHF. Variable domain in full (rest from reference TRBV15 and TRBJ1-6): DAMVIQNPRYQVTQFGKPVTLSCSQTLNHNVMYWYQQKSSQAPKLLFHYYDKDFNNEADTPDNFQSRRPNTSFCFLDIRSPGLGDTAMYLCATSRDAQGNSPLHFGNGTRLTVT.

DNA of the CDR3: TGTGCCAGCTCACTTATAACCGGGACAGCGATCTACGAGCAGTACTTC. It is translated as CASSLITGTAIYEQYF. The genes are TRBV18 and TRBJ2-7, with 7 bases identical to TRBD1. The CDR3 runs to 16 residues. Germline loops: CDR1 KGHSH, CDR2 LQKENI. V dropped 4 bases and J dropped 3; count of bases not matched to a gene: 12.

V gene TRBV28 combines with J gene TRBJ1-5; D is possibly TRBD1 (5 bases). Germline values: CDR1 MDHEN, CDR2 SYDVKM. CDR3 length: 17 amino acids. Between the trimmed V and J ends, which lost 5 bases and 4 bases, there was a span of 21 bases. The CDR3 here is CASSPQLAGVRNQPQHF. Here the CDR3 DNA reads TGTGCCAGCAGTCCCCAACTGGCGGGGGTAAGAAATCAGCCCCAGCATTTT. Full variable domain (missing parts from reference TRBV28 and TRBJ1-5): DVKVTQSSRYLVKRTGEKVFLECVQDMDHENMFWYRQDPGLGLRLIYFSYDVKMKEKGDIPEGYSVSREKKERFSLILESASTNQTSMYLCASSPQLAGVRNQPQHFGDGTRLSIL.

CDR3 protein: CASSARDRGRDEKLFF. In DNA, the CDR3 is TGTGCCAGCAGCGCCCGGGACAGGGGGCGGGATGAAAAACTGTTTTTT. This sequence joins TRBV7-8 and TRBJ1-4, with 12 positions matching TRBD1. Trimming took 5 bases from V and 6 from J; bases not matched to a gene: 7. Germline values: CDR1 SGHVS, CDR2 FQNEAQ. The CDR3 length is 16 residues.

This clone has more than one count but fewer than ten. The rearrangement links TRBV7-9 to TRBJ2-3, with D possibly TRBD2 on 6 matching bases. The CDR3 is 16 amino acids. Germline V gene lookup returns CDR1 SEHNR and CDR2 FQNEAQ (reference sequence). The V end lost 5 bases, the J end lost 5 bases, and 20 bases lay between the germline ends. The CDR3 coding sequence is TGTGCCAGCAGCACGCAGGGCGGGGTCAGTGGAGATACGCAGTATTTT. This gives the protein CASSTQGGVSGDTQYF.

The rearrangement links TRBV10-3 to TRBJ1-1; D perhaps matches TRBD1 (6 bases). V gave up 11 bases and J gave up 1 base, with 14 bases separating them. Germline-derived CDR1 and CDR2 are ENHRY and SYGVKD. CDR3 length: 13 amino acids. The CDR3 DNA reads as TGTGCCGCCCACAGGGCGGAGAACACTGAAGCTTTCTTT. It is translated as CAAHRAENTEAFF.

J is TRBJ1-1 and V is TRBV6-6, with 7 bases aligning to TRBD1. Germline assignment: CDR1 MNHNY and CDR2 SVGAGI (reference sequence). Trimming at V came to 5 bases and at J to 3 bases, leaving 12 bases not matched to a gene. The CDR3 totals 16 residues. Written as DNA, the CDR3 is TGTGCCAGCAGTAACAAGGAGGGGGCGAGGGACACTGAAGCTTTCTTT. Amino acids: CASSNKEGARDTEAFF.

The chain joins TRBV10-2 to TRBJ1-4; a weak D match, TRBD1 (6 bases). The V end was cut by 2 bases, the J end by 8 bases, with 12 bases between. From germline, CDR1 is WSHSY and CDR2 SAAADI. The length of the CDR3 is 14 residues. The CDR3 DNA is TGCGCCAGCAGTGAGGCGGGGGGGCCGGAAAAACTGTTTTTT. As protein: CASSEAGGPEKLFF.